Listed below are T cell receptor beta chains from one sample, sequenced in a study of T cells in Graves' hyperthyroidism and ophthalmopathy. TCRdb re-analysed the multiplex PCR reads in MiXCR, keeping a single row per CDR3 protein. The sample includes 500,000 or so distinct CDR3 sequences, 15% to 20% of them seen just once. The sample comprised blood. The origin of the receptors is a woman younger than 30 with Graves' ophthalmopathy. CDR3s include the opening cysteine and the closing phenylalanine or tryptophan. The order of the fields is clone size, D gene, V gene, J gene, CDR3 DNA, CDR3 protein. The D gene is left open where the match is weak. Clone size is shown for a subset of rows, as once, few, many or a class of expanded clone.

NA	NA	TRBV20-1	TRBJ1-2	TGCAGTGCCACAGACAGCTATGGCTACACCTTC	CSATDSYGYTF
few	NA	TRBV6-1	TRBJ1-2	TGTGCCAGCACGAACAGGCTGACCTATGGCTACACCTTC	CASTNRLTYGYTF
NA	TRBD2	TRBV5-1	TRBJ2-7	TGCGCCAGCAGCGCGACTAGCGGAACCTACGAGCAGTACTTC	CASSATSGTYEQYF
NA	NA	TRBV6-1	TRBJ2-7	TGTGCCAGCACTCAGCGGACAGAGCAGTACTTC	CASTQRTEQYF
few	TRBD1	TRBV20-1	TRBJ1-1	TGCAGTCACCAACCGGGGGACAGTAACACTGAAGCTTTCTTT	CSHQPGDSNTEAFF
NA	NA	TRBV2	TRBJ1-2	TGTGCCACCTCACCGAGCAGGGGACCTCGGCATGGCTACACCTTC	CATSPSRGPRHGYTF
many	TRBD2	TRBV5-1	TRBJ2-7	TGCGCCAGCAGTCCCGGGACTAGCATCACGGAGCAGTACTTC	CASSPGTSITEQYF
NA	NA	TRBV30	TRBJ1-6	TGTGCCTGGAGTAGTACTAATTCACCCCTCCACTTT	CAWSSTNSPLHF
many	NA	TRBV5-1	TRBJ2-1	TGCGCCAGCAGCCCCGTCTCGGGGTCAGGGCGTAATGAGCAGTTCTTC	CASSPVSGSGRNEQFF
NA	TRBD1	TRBV6-9	TRBJ1-2	TGTGCCAGCAGTTACGGGGGGACAGGGGGTACTGGCTACACCTTC	CASSYGGTGGTGYTF
NA	NA	TRBV5-5	TRBJ2-7	TGTGCCAGCAGCTTGGGGTTCGAAGGGGCCTACTACGAGCAGTACTTC	CASSLGFEGAYYEQYF
once	NA	TRBV29-1	TRBJ2-3	TGCAGCGCATTACCGGGACTCCGCACAGATACGCAGTATTTT	CSALPGLRTDTQYF
many	TRBD1	TRBV28	TRBJ1-2	TGTGCCAGCAGCCATTCTCGGGATGGGACAGACTATGGCTACACCTTC	CASSHSRDGTDYGYTF
many	NA	TRBV2	TRBJ1-5	TGTGCCAGCAGTGTGGAGGCAATGCAGCCCCAGCATTTT	CASSVEAMQPQHF
many	NA	TRBV11-2	TRBJ1-1	TGTGCCAGCAGCTTTTATGACACTGAAGCTTTCTTT	CASSFYDTEAFF
NA	TRBD2	TRBV3-1	TRBJ2-1	TGTGCCAGCAGGGAAGCGGGAGGGAATGAGCAGTTCTTC	CASREAGGNEQFF
many	TRBD1	TRBV2	TRBJ1-2	TGTGCCAGCAGTGGAGGGGGCTCTGGCTACACCTTC	CASSGGGSGYTF
many	NA	TRBV30	TRBJ1-2	TGTGCCTGGAGTCGGAGGGGGGTCTATGGCTACACCTTC	CAWSRRGVYGYTF
NA	TRBD2	TRBV7-6	TRBJ2-7	TGTGCCAGCAGCTTTGAGAGCGGGAGTGGTGGGGACGAGCAGTACTTC	CASSFESGSGGDEQYF
many	NA	TRBV7-3	TRBJ2-3	TGTGCCAGCAGCTGGACTAGCACAGATACGCAGTATTTT	CASSWTSTDTQYF
many	TRBD2	TRBV9	TRBJ2-5	TGTGCCAGCAGCGATACACCCCTGGGGGGGGAGACCCAGTACTTC	CASSDTPLGGETQYF
NA	NA	TRBV20-1	TRBJ1-6	TGCAGTGCTAGAGATATTCTGGGCGTGCAGACAAATTCACCCCTCCACTTT	CSARDILGVQTNSPLHF
many	TRBD2	TRBV12-3/TRBV12-4	TRBJ2-7	TGTGCCAGCAGCCGGACTAGCGGGAGACTCGAGCAGTACTTC	CASSRTSGRLEQYF
few	NA	TRBV5-5	TRBJ1-1	TGTGCCAGCAGCCACGGGACGGTAGAAGCTTTCTTT	CASSHGTVEAFF
few	NA	TRBV15	TRBJ2-7	TGTGCCACCAGCAGAGACCCCCCCTACGAGCAGTACTTC	CATSRDPPYEQYF
many	TRBD1	TRBV28	TRBJ1-4	TGTGCCAGCAGCGATGGGACAGGGGGTTTTGTGGATGAAAAACTGTTTTTT	CASSDGTGGFVDEKLFF
many	NA	TRBV6-5	TRBJ1-5	TGTGCCAGCAGTTACCCCGAAAAGGTACGGGGGAATCAGCCCCAGCATTTT	CASSYPEKVRGNQPQHF
few	NA	TRBV4-3	TRBJ1-6	TGCGCCAGCAGCCAAGGCGACGGCGGCTTTTCACCCCTCCACTTT	CASSQGDGGFSPLHF
few	NA	TRBV5-1	TRBJ1-2	TGCGCCAGCAGCTTGGGGGGGGTTGGCGATGGCTACACCTTC	CASSLGGVGDGYTF
many	TRBD2	TRBV28	TRBJ2-6	TGTGCCAGCAGCCCTAGGCGGGGGAAGGCTGGGGCCAACGTCCTGACTTTC	CASSPRRGKAGANVLTF
few	TRBD2	TRBV19	TRBJ2-5	TGTGCCAGTAGCCCCGGGACTAGCGGGACGTACCAAGAGACCCAGTACTTC	CASSPGTSGTYQETQYF
many	NA	TRBV30	TRBJ2-1	TGTGCCGTGACTTCGGGGGCTTTGTACAATGAGCAGTTCTTC	CAVTSGALYNEQFF
NA	NA	TRBV5-6	TRBJ1-5	TGTGCCAGCAGCTTGAGCGACCTTGGACATCAGCCCCAGCATTTT	CASSLSDLGHQPQHF
NA	TRBD2	TRBV20-1	TRBJ2-5	TGCAGTGCTGTGGGACTAGCGGGAGGGCCGGGTGAGACCCAGTACTTC	CSAVGLAGGPGETQYF
many	TRBD2	TRBV6-2/TRBV6-3	TRBJ2-7	TGTGCCAGCAGTGATGGGACTAGCGGGAGCCCCTACGAGCAGTACTTC	CASSDGTSGSPYEQYF